The 16 T cell receptor beta chains below all came from one sample that was sequenced in a study of OX40 agonist ivuxolimab in advanced cancers. Profiling relied on immunoSEQ multiplex PCR, and the TCRdb table lists in-frame clones only, not all of them. The sample carries roughly 80,000 clones, roughly 86% recorded once. Here the sequenced sample was CD4+ or CD8+ T cells sorted from blood, taken in a trial of the OX40 agonist ivuxolimab. Receptors originate from an adult with an advanced solid tumor such as melanoma, head and neck, liver or kidney cancer.

The V gene is TRBV11-2, the J gene TRBJ1-3; no clear D. Germline CDR1 SGHAT, CDR2 FQNNGV. The V gene lost 4 bases and the J gene lost 0 bases, with 7 bases spanning the gap. There are 14 residues in the CDR3. This CDR3 is CASSSQLSGNTIYF. CDR3 nucleotide sequence: TGTGCCAGCAGCTCACAGCTCTCTGGAAACACCATATATTTT. Filled out from reference TRBV11-2 and TRBJ1-3, the complete variable domain reads EAGVAQSPRYKIIEKRQSVAFWCNPISGHATLYWYQQILGQGPKLLIQFQNNGVVDDSQLPKDRFSAERLKGVDSTLKIQPAKLEDSAVYLCASSSQLSGNTIYFGEGSWLTVV.

V usage is TRBV6-5 and J usage is TRBJ2-5; 9 positions agree with TRBD2. Germline CDR1 is MNHEY and CDR2 is SVGAGI. The CDR3 consists of 15 residues. The V and J ends lost 0 bases and 3 bases, in that order; junction bases with no gene match: 2. CDR3 amino acids: CASSYSTSGKETQYF. The CDR3 DNA follows: TGTGCCAGCAGTTACTCGACTAGCGGTAAAGAGACCCAGTACTTC.

The chain is built from TRBV2 and TRBJ2-6; the D gene is possibly TRBD1 (5 bases). This CDR3 has 16 amino acids. CDR1 is SNHLY and CDR2 is FYNNEI in the germline V gene. The V end was cut by 5 bases, the J end by 0 bases, with 11 bases between. The CDR3 region has the DNA TGTGCCAGCAGTCCCGGACAAAACTCTGGGGCCAACGTCCTGACTTTC. It is translated as CASSPGQNSGANVLTF.

This sequence joins TRBV28 and TRBJ1-1; D is unresolved. The length of the CDR3 is 15 residues. The V and J ends lost 1 base and 8 bases respectively, with 17 bases between them. Per germline, CDR1 MDHEN and CDR2 SYDVKM. This CDR3 is CASSLSLSPPREAFF. In DNA, the CDR3 is TGTGCCAGCAGTTTATCCCTCTCCCCCCCCAGAGAAGCTTTCTTT.

The V gene is TRBV5-6, the J gene TRBJ2-5; D is perhaps TRBD1 (6 bases). Germline CDR1 is SGHDT and CDR2 is YYEEEE. The length of the CDR3 is 14 residues. The V end was cut by 4 bases, the J end by 4 bases, with 14 bases between. The CDR3 DNA is TGTGCCAGCAGCCCCAGGGGAATCGGAGAGACCCAGTACTTC. Protein: CASSPRGIGETQYF.

The chain carries TRBV29-1 and TRBJ1-2; TRBD1 might be the D (5 bases). Trimming cost V 5 bases and J 2 bases, with 18 bases left between them. The length of the CDR3 is 15 residues. Per the germline V gene, CDR1 is SQVTM and CDR2 is ANQGSEA. CDR3 loop: CSVLDSGGSNYGYTF. DNA of the CDR3: TGCAGCGTTCTAGATTCGGGGGGGTCGAACTATGGCTACACCTTC.

V and J are TRBV7-3 and TRBJ2-5; 9 nucleotides align to TRBD2. J was trimmed by 1 base and V by 5 bases; bases with no gene match: 2. CDR1 SGHTA and CDR2 FQGTGA come from the germline V gene. CDR3 size: 14 residues. CDR3 DNA sequence: TGTGCCAGCAGCATGGGACTAGCCCAAGAGACCCAGTACTTC. This sequence encodes CASSMGLAQETQYF.

The chain links TRBV6-5 to TRBJ2-2; TRBD2 aligns across 8 bases. Per the germline V gene, CDR1 is MNHEY and CDR2 is SVGAGI. J gave up 4 bases and V 6 bases, and 7 bases lay outside the gene matches. This CDR3 spans 15 amino acids. The CDR3: CASRSGGRRTGELFF. The CDR3 bases are TGTGCCAGCAGAAGCGGCGGGAGGCGCACCGGGGAGCTGTTTTTT.

The chain recombines TRBV5-4 with TRBJ1-1; perhaps TRBD1 as D (5 bases). The germline V gene has CDR1 SGHNT and CDR2 YYREEE (reference sequence). V gave up 2 bases and J gave up 1 base, with 9 bases separating them. This CDR3 region has 14 residues. CDR3 DNA: TGTGCCAGCAGCTTAGACGGGACGAACACTGAAGCTTTCTTT. It specifies CASSLDGTNTEAFF. Full variable domain (outside the CDR3, taken from reference TRBV5-4 and TRBJ1-1): ETGVTQSPTHLIKTRGQQVTLRCSSQSGHNTVSWYQQALGQGPQFIFQYYREEENGRGNFPPRFSGLQFPNYSSELNVNALELDDSALYLCASSLDGTNTEAFFGQGTRLTVV.

This chain uses TRBV28 with TRBJ2-7; a possible D gene is TRBD2 (5 bases). Trimming stripped 2 bases from V and 7 bases from J, with 18 bases between. The CDR3 covers 15 residues. Germline CDR1 is MDHEN and CDR2 is SYDVKM. The CDR3 sequence: CASSLRLAALREQYF. The CDR3 bases are TGTGCCAGCAGTTTACGGCTAGCAGCACTTAGAGAGCAGTACTTC. The variable domain in full, with the rest retrieved from reference TRBV28 and TRBJ2-7, is DVKVTQSSRYLVKRTGEKVFLECVQDMDHENMFWYRQDPGLGLRLIYFSYDVKMKEKGDIPEGYSVSREKKERFSLILESASTNQTSMYLCASSLRLAALREQYFGPGTRLTVT.

The chain has TRBV10-3 and TRBJ1-2, with TRBD1 matching 7 bases. V was pared by 6 bases and J by 4 bases, with 5 bases of the junction left unmatched. The CDR3 is made up of 13 amino acids. CDR1 ENHRY and CDR2 SYGVKD come from the germline V gene. The CDR3 is CAISLDRLYGYTF. CDR3 nucleotide sequence: TGTGCCATCAGCCTGGACAGGCTCTATGGCTACACCTTC.

This clone was recorded only once. The V and J genes are TRBV28 and TRBJ2-7, with D unclear. This CDR3 comprises 14 residues. Germline V lookup: CDR1 MDHEN, CDR2 SYDVKM. Trimming shortened V by 5 bases and J by 2 bases, and 13 bases separated the two germline ends. CDR3 residues: CASSPSFFTYEQYF. The DNA for the CDR3 is TGTGCCAGCAGTCCCTCGTTCTTCACCTACGAGCAGTACTTC.

The chain has TRBV7-8 and TRBJ1-2; D gene ambiguous. Germline assignment: CDR1 SGHVS and CDR2 FQNEAQ. CDR3 length equals 16 residues. Trimming cost V 5 bases and J 2 bases, with 18 bases left between them. The DNA for the CDR3 is TGTGCCAGCAGCCCGCGCGTCCGGACCTTAAACTATGGCTACACCTTC. This sequence encodes CASSPRVRTLNYGYTF.

The chain combines TRBV5-1 with TRBJ1-4, with TRBD1 as a possible D gene (5 bases). CDR1 is SGHRS and CDR2 is YFSETQ in the germline V gene. V dropped 4 bases and J dropped 4 bases, with 14 bases sitting between them. This CDR3 has 15 amino acids. Here the CDR3 DNA reads TGCGCCAGCAGCCCCGGAGTGGGGGTTAATGAAAAACTGTTTTTT. Translating it yields CASSPGVGVNEKLFF.

The chain carries TRBV18 and TRBJ1-1; perhaps TRBD1 as D (6 bases). Germline V gene sequence: CDR1 KGHSH, CDR2 LQKENI. This CDR3 spans 15 amino acids. V was cut by 3 bases and J by 4 bases, with 15 bases left in between. CDR3 nucleotide sequence: TGTGCCAGCTCACCTACAGGGTTCGATGGCACTGAAGCTTTCTTT. Amino acids: CASSPTGFDGTEAFF.

This clone was counted a few times. The V and J genes are TRBV5-6 and TRBJ2-3, with 8 bases that match TRBD2. There are 15 residues in the CDR3. Germline V CDR1 and CDR2: SGHDT, YYEEEE. Trimming took 0 bases from V and 2 from J; bases not matched to a gene: 2. The chain's CDR3 is CASSLGLATTDTQYF. The CDR3 DNA reads as TGTGCCAGCAGCTTGGGACTAGCGACCACAGATACGCAGTATTTT.